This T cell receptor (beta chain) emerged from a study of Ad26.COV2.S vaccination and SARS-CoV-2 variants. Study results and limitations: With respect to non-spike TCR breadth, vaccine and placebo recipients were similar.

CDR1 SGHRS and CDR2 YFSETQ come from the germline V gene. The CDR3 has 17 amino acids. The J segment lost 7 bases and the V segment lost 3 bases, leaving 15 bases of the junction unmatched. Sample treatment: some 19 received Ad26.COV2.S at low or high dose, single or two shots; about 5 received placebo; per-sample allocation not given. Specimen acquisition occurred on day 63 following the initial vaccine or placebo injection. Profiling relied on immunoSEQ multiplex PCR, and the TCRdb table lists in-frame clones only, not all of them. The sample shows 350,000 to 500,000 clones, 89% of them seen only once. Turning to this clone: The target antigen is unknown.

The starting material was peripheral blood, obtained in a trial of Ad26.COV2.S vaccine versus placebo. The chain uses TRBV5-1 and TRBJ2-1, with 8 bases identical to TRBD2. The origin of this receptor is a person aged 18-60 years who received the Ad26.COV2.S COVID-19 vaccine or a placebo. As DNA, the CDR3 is TGCGCCAGCAGCTATCTCCCCAGCGGGAGAATCAGTAATGAGCAGTTCTTC. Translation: CASSYLPSGRISNEQFF.